The rows below give T cell receptor beta chains drawn from one sample of a study of blood T cell repertoires in COVID-19. The table came from immunoSEQ multiplex PCR; TCRdb's copy has only in-frame clones and leaves some out. The data show 120,000 or so clones, around 81% seen once. The sequenced material came from peripheral blood. These TCRs come from a man in his fifties or sixties with acute or convalescent COVID-19. CDR3s include the opening cysteine and the closing phenylalanine or tryptophan. The D gene is left open where the match is weak. Clone sizes are given selectively: once, few, many, or a class where the clone is expanded.

d_call: TRBD1
j_call: TRBJ1-6
v_call: TRBV2
clone_size: .
cdr3_nt: TGTGCCAGCAGCCCAACCGGGACAGGGGATTCACCCCTCCACTTT
cdr3_aa: CASSPTGTGDSPLHF

d_call: .
j_call: TRBJ2-1
v_call: TRBV4-1
clone_size: .
cdr3_nt: TGCGCCAGCAGCCAAGAAAGTTCCGGGAATGAGCAGTTCTTC
cdr3_aa: CASSQESSGNEQFF

d_call: .
j_call: TRBJ1-3
v_call: TRBV18
clone_size: .
cdr3_nt: TGTGCCAGCTCCAAGGGGGGGGCCAGCTTCGGAAACACCATATATTTT
cdr3_aa: CASSKGGASFGNTIYF

d_call: TRBD2
j_call: TRBJ2-1
v_call: TRBV19
clone_size: .
cdr3_nt: TGTGCCAGTAGTATCACTAGCGGGTACTACAATGAGCAGTTCTTC
cdr3_aa: CASSITSGYYNEQFF

d_call: TRBD1
j_call: TRBJ2-2
v_call: TRBV12-5
clone_size: .
cdr3_nt: TGTGCTAGTGGTTTGGTACAGGGACAGACCACCGGGGAGCTGTTTTTT
cdr3_aa: CASGLVQGQTTGELFF

d_call: TRBD2
j_call: TRBJ2-1
v_call: TRBV24-1
clone_size: .
cdr3_nt: TGTGCCACCATGAGGACGACTAGCGGGAAGGGTGAGCAGTTCTTC
cdr3_aa: CATMRTTSGKGEQFF

d_call: .
j_call: TRBJ1-2
v_call: TRBV28
clone_size: .
cdr3_nt: TGTGCCAGTTGTGGACAGCTAACGGGCTATGGCTACACCTTC
cdr3_aa: CASCGQLTGYGYTF

d_call: TRBD1
j_call: TRBJ1-6
v_call: TRBV2
clone_size: .
cdr3_nt: TGTGCCAGCAGTGACGACAGGGCGAGATCCGCCCTCCACTTT
cdr3_aa: CASSDDRARSALHF

d_call: .
j_call: TRBJ1-1
v_call: TRBV5-1
clone_size: few
cdr3_nt: TGCGCCAGCAGCGGCCAGGGCATCCGCATGAACACTGAAGCTTTCTTT
cdr3_aa: CASSGQGIRMNTEAFF

d_call: TRBD1
j_call: TRBJ2-5
v_call: TRBV5-6
clone_size: .
cdr3_nt: TGTGCCAGCAGCTTCGGACAGGGGGGGACCCAGTACTTC
cdr3_aa: CASSFGQGGTQYF

d_call: TRBD2
j_call: TRBJ2-2
v_call: TRBV7-7
clone_size: .
cdr3_nt: TGTGCCAGCAGCTTAATAGCGGGAGGCGTCGGGGAGCTGTTTTTT
cdr3_aa: CASSLIAGGVGELFF

d_call: TRBD1
j_call: TRBJ2-2
v_call: TRBV5-1
clone_size: few
cdr3_nt: TGCGCCAGCAGCTCGCGGCCCGGGACAGCGAACACCGGGGAGCTGTTTTTT
cdr3_aa: CASSSRPGTANTGELFF

d_call: TRBD2
j_call: TRBJ2-3
v_call: TRBV5-1
clone_size: .
cdr3_nt: TGCGCCAGCAGTTCGGGACTAGCGGGAGGGCAAGATACGCAGTATTTT
cdr3_aa: CASSSGLAGGQDTQYF

d_call: TRBD2
j_call: TRBJ2-1
v_call: TRBV19
clone_size: .
cdr3_nt: TGTGCCAGTAGTATAGGACAGTTTCGACTAGCGTCGTGGAATGAGCAGTTCTTC
cdr3_aa: CASSIGQFRLASWNEQFF

d_call: .
j_call: TRBJ1-5
v_call: TRBV4-1
clone_size: .
cdr3_nt: TGCGCCAGCAGCCCCCGACCGGACACCAAGGGAAGTCAGCCCCAGCATTTT
cdr3_aa: CASSPRPDTKGSQPQHF

d_call: TRBD2
j_call: TRBJ2-1
v_call: TRBV5-3
clone_size: .
cdr3_nt: TGTGCCAGAAGCCCAAAGGCAGCGGGAAGGTGGGAATCCTACAATGAGCAGTTCTTC
cdr3_aa: CARSPKAAGRWESYNEQFF

d_call: TRBD1
j_call: TRBJ1-6
v_call: TRBV3-1/TRBV3-2
clone_size: .
cdr3_nt: TGTGCCAGCAGCGAGGGGGCCTTGGGGTATTCACCCCTCCACTTT
cdr3_aa: CASSEGALGYSPLHF

d_call: .
j_call: TRBJ1-5
v_call: TRBV18
clone_size: few
cdr3_nt: TGTGCCAGCTCACCAAATGGGGGGGACCCCCAGCATTTT
cdr3_aa: CASSPNGGDPQHF

d_call: TRBD2
j_call: TRBJ2-3
v_call: TRBV18
clone_size: .
cdr3_nt: TGTGCCAGCTCATGGACTAGCGAGGGAGATACGCAGTATTTT
cdr3_aa: CASSWTSEGDTQYF

d_call: .
j_call: TRBJ2-1
v_call: TRBV29-1
clone_size: .
cdr3_nt: TGCAGCGCCCCCCTTCGACAGCTGAACAATGAGCAGTTCTTC
cdr3_aa: CSAPLRQLNNEQFF

d_call: TRBD1
j_call: TRBJ1-2
v_call: TRBV10-3
clone_size: once
cdr3_nt: TGTGCCGTCCAAGGTACAGGGGAGGTCTATGGCTACACCTTC
cdr3_aa: CAVQGTGEVYGYTF

d_call: .
j_call: TRBJ1-6
v_call: TRBV5-1
clone_size: .
cdr3_nt: TGCGCCAGCAGCCTCACAGGAGATAATTCACCCCTCCACTTT
cdr3_aa: CASSLTGDNSPLHF

d_call: .
j_call: TRBJ1-1
v_call: TRBV27
clone_size: .
cdr3_nt: TGTGCCAGCACCCCGCAGTTCGGGGGGAGCACTGAAGCTTTCTTT
cdr3_aa: CASTPQFGGSTEAFF

d_call: TRBD1
j_call: TRBJ1-1
v_call: TRBV5-1
clone_size: .
cdr3_nt: TGCGCCAGCAGCTTAACCCCCGGGACAGGGGGCACTGAAGCTTTCTTT
cdr3_aa: CASSLTPGTGGTEAFF

d_call: TRBD2
j_call: TRBJ2-1
v_call: TRBV20-1
clone_size: .
cdr3_nt: TGCAGTGCCTACGGGGGGGTGGAGCAGTTCTTC
cdr3_aa: CSAYGGVEQFF

d_call: .
j_call: TRBJ2-7
v_call: TRBV29-1
clone_size: .
cdr3_nt: TGCAGCGTTGAAGTCGGGACCTACGAGCAGTACTTC
cdr3_aa: CSVEVGTYEQYF

d_call: TRBD1
j_call: TRBJ2-2
v_call: TRBV5-8
clone_size: .
cdr3_nt: TGTGCCAGCAGCAGACGACTGGGACAGCAGAACACCGGGGAGCTGTTTTTT
cdr3_aa: CASSRRLGQQNTGELFF

d_call: TRBD1
j_call: TRBJ2-2
v_call: TRBV15
clone_size: .
cdr3_nt: TGTGCCACCAGCTCCCCGACAGGGAAGGGGCGTAATACCGGGGAGCTGTTTTTT
cdr3_aa: CATSSPTGKGRNTGELFF